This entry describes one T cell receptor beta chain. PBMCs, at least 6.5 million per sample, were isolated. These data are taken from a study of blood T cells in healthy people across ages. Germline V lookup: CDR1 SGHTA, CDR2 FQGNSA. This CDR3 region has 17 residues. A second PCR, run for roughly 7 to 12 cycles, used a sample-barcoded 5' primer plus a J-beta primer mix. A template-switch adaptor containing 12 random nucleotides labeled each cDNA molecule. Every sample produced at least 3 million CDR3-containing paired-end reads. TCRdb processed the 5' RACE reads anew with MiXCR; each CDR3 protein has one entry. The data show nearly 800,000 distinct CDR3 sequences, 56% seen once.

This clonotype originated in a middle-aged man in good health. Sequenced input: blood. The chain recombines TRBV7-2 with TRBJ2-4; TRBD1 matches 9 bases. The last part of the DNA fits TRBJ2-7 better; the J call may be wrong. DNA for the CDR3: TGTGCCAGCAGCTTAGGAAGTTCGGGACAGGGACCCTACGAGCAGTACTTC. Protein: CASSLGSSGQGPYEQYF.